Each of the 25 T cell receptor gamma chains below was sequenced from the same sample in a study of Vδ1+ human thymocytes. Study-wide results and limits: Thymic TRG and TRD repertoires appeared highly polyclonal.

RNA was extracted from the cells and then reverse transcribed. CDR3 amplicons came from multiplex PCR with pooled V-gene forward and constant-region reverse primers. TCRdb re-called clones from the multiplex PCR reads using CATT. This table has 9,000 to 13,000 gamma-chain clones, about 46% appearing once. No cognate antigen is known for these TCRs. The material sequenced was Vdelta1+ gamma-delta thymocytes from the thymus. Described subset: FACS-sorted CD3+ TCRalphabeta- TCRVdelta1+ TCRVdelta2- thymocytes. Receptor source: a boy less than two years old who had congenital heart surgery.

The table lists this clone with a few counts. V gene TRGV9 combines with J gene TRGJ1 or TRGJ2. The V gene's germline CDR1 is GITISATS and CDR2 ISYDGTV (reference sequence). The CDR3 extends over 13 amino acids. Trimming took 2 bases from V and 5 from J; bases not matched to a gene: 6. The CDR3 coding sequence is TGTGCCTTGTGGGAGGGGCATCATTATAAGAAACTCTTT. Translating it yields CALWEGHHYKKLF.

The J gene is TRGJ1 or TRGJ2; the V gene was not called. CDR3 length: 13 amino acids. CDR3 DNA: TGTGCCACCTGTGATGGCAAATATTATAAGAAACTCTTT. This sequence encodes CATCDGKYYKKLF.

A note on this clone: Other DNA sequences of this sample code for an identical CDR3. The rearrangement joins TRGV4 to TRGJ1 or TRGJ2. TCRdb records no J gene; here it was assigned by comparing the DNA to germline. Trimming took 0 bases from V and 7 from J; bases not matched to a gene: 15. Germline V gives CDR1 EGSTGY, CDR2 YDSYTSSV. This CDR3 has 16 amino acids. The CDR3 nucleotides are TGTGCCACCTGGGATGGGCGTTATCCATCCCGATATAAGAAACTCTTT. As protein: CATWDGRYPSRYKKLF.

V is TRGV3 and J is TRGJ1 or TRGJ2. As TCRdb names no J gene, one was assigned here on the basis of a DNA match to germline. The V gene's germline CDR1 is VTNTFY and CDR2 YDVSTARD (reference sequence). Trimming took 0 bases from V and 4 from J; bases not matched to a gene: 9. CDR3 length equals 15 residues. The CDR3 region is CATWDRRVWYYKKLF. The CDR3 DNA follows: TGTGCCACCTGGGACAGGCGGGTTTGGTATTATAAGAAACTCTTT.

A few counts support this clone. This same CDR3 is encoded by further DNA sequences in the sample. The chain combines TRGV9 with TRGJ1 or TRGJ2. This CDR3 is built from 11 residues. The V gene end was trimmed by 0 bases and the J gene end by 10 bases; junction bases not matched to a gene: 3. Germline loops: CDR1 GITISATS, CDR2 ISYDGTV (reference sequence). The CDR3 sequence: CALWEVPKKLF. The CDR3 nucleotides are TGTGCCTTGTGGGAGGTGCCAAAGAAACTCTTT.

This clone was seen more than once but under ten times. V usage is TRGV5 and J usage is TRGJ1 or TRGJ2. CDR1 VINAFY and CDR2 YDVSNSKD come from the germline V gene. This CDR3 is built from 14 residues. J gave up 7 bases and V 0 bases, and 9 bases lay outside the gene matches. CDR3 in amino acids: CATWDRPPGYKKLF. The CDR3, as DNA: TGTGCCACCTGGGACAGGCCCCCGGGGTATAAGAAACTCTTT.

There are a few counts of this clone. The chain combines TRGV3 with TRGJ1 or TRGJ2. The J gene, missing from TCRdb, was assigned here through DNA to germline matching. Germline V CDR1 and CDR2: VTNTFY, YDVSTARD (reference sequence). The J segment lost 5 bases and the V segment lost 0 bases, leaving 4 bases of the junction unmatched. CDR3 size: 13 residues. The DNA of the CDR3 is TGTGCCACCTGGGACAGGCATCATTATAAGAAACTCTTT. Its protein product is CATWDRHHYKKLF.

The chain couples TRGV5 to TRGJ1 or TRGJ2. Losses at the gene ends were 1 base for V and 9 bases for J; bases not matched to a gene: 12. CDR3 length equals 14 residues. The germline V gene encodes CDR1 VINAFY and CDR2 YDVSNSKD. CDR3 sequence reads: CATWDRPSVSKKLF. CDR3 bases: TGTGCCACCTGGGACAGACCGTCGGTGAGTAAGAAACTCTTT.

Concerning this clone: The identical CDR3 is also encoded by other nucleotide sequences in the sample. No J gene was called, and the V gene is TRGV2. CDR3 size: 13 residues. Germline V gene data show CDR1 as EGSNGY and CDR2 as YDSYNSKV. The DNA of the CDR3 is TGTGCCACCTGGGACGGGCTTAGGTATAAGAAACTCTTC. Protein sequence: CATWDGLRYKKLF.

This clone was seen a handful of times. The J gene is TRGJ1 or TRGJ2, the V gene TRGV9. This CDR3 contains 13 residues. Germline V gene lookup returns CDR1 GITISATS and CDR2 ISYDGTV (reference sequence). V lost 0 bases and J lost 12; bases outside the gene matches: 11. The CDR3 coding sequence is TGTGCCTTGTGGGAGGTGGATGGGGTGGGGAAACTCTTT. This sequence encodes CALWEVDGVGKLF.

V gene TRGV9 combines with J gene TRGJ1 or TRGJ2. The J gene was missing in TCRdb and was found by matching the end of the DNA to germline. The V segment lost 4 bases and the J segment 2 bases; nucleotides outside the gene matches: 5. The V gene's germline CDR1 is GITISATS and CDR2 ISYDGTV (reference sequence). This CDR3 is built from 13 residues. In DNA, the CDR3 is TGTGCCTTGTGGGATTCGGATTATTATAAGAAACTCTTT. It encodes CALWDSDYYKKLF.

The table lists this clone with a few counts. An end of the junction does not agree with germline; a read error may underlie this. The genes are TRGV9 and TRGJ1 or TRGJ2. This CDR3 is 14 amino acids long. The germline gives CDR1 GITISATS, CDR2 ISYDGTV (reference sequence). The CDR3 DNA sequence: TGTGCTTTGTGGGAGGCGAACCTACTTTATAAGAAACTCTTT. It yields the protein CALWEANLLYKKLF.

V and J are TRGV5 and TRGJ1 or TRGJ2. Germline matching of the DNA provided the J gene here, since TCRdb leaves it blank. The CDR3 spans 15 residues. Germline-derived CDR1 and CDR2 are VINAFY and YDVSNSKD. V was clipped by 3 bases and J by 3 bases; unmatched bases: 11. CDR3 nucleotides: TGTGCCACCTGGGACCGTCCCCTGATTTATTATAAGAAACTCTTT. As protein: CATWDRPLIYYKKLF.

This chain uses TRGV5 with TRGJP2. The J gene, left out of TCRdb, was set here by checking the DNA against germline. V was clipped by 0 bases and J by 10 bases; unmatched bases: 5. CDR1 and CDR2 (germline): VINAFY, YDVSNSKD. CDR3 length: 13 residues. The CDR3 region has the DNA TGTGCCACCTGGGACAGGCCTGGTTGGATCAAGACGTTT. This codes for CATWDRPGWIKTF.

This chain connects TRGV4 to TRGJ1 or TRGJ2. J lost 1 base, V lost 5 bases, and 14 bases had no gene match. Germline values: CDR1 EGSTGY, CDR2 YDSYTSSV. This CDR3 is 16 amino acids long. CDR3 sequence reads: CATWVRSLENYYKKLF. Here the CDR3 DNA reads TGTGCCACCTGGGTTCGTTCCCTCGAAAATTATTATAAGAAACTCTTT.

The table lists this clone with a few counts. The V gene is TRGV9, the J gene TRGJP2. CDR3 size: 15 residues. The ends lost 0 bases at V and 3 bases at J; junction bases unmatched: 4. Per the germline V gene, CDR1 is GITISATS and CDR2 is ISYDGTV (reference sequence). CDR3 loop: CALWEVMGSDWIKTF. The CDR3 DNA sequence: TGTGCCTTGTGGGAGGTGATGGGTAGTGATTGGATCAAGACGTTT.

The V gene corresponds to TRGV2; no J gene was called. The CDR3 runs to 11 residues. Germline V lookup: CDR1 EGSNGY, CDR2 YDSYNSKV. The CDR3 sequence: CATHFFTRKLF. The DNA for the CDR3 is TGTGCCACCCATTTTTTCACGCGTAAACTCTTT.

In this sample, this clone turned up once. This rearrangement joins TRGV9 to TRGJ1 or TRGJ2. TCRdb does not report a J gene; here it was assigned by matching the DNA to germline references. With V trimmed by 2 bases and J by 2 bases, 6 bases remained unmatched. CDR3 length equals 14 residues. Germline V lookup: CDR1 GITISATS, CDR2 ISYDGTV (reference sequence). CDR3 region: CALWEGHYYYKKLF. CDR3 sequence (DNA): TGTGCCTTGTGGGAGGGACACTATTATTATAAGAAACTCTTT.

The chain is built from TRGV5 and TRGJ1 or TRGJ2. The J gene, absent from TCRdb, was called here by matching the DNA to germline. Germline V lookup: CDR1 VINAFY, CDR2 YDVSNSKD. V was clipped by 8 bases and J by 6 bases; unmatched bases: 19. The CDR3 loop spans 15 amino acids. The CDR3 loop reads CATFVSPGESYKKLF. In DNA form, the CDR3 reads TGTGCCACCTTTGTGTCTCCCGGGGAAAGTTATAAGAAACTCTTT.

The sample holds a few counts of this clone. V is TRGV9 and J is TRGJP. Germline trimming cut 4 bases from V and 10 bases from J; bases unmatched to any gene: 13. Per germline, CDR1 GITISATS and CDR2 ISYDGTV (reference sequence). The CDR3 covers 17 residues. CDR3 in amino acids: CALWDHFDRLGKKIKVF. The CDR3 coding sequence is TGTGCCTTGTGGGATCATTTTGATCGATTGGGCAAAAAAATCAAGGTATTT.

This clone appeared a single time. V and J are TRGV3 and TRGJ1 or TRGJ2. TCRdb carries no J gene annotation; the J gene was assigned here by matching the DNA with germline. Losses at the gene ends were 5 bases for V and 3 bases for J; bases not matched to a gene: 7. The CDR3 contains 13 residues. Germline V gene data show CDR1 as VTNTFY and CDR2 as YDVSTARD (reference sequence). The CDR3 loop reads CATWGLSYYKKLF. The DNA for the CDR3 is TGTGCCACCTGGGGACTGAGTTATTATAAGAAACTCTTT.

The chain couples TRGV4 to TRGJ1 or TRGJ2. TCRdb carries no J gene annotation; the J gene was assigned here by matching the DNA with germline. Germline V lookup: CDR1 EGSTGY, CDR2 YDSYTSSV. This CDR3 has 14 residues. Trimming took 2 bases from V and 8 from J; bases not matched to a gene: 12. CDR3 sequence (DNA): TGTGCCACCTGGGATGATCACCCTGAAAATAAGAAACTCTTT. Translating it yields CATWDDHPENKKLF.

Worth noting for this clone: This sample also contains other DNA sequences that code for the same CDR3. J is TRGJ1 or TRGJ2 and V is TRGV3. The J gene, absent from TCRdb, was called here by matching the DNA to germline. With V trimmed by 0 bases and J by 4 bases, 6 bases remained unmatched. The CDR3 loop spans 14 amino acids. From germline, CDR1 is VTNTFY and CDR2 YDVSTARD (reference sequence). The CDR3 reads CATWDRRRYYKKLF. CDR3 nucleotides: TGTGCCACCTGGGACAGGCGTCGGTATTATAAGAAACTCTTT.

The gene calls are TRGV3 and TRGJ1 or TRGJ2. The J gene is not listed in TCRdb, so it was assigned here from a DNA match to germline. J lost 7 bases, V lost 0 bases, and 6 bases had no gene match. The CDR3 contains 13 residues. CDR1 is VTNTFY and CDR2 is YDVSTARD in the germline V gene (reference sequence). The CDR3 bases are TGTGCCACCTGGGACAGGCGGAAGTATAAGAAACTCTTT. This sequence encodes CATWDRRKYKKLF.

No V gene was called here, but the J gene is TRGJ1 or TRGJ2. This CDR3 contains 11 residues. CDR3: CATWDGRWKLF. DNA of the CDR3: TGTGCCACCTGGGACGGGCGATGGAAACTCTTT.